This T cell receptor (beta chain) comes out of a study of PD-L1 blockade in urothelial cancer (dated by TCRdb to about 2017). A note on the overall study: Therapy was started at some point between 2014 and 2016 for all patients, and atezolizumab 1,200 mg was administered intravenously every 3 weeks. In the same patients who had TCR sequencing, pretreatment tumors also underwent whole exome sequencing and RNA sequencing. About nine tenths of the roughly 29 patients were identified as males with urothelial cancer of bladder origin, and a prior smoking history was reported by 18 of 29 patients. Patients had an ECOG performance status of 0 or 1 and had received between 0 and 3 prior chemotherapy regimens. Durable clinical benefit was defined as a progression-free survival longer than 6 months, and TCR features were additionally tested against progression-free survival and overall survival. Pretreatment tumor samples and matched peripheral blood, collected serially before and after atezolizumab treatment, underwent TCR sequencing. Blood samples gave median yields of about 150,000 T cells and some 84,000 unique TCRs, along with a median clonality of about 0.084. Pretreatment blood TCR-seq was available for under 35 patients, at least one posttreatment blood collection was obtained for some 25 patients, and tumor TCR-seq was available for some 25 patients. Blood samples were analyzed at 3 weeks after treatment start (second dose) and at 6 weeks after treatment start. The study was an exploratory multi-omic analysis of somatic, immune and clinical correlates of response to PD-L1 blockade with atezolizumab in urothelial cancer. Under 10 patients reached durable clinical benefit, while 20 patients did not.

Synthetic TCR analog templates were spiked into each PCR so that absolute template abundance could be estimated from read counts. The immunoSEQ assay used bias-controlled V and J gene primers to amplify TCRbeta CDR3 regions from genomic DNA. Sequencing of rearranged TCRbeta segments was performed at approximately 20X coverage. The study's processing was this. Clustering was used to correct sequencing errors, and CDR3s were annotated against IMGT so that V, D and J genes could be assigned. Out-of-frame and stop-codon sequences were excluded, and only productive TCRbeta rearrangements were used in downstream analyses. Clonality was calculated as one minus the Shannon entropy normalized by the log of the number of unique productive sequences. Clones differing between time points or between blood and tumor were identified by Fisher's exact test with Benjamini-Hochberg correction at adjusted p below 0.01. TCRdb holds this immuneACCESS table with in-frame rearrangements only. Some clones are missing; in checked studies, unresolved V genes explain under half, and the rest has no known cause. The V and J calls and the clone size are those of that table, but D and trimming were determined from the DNA. The sample profile shows about 74,000 clones; 85% to 90% of them were found once. The leading ten clones occupy roughly 4.7% of the sample.

Explained via the paper, the time point label denotes: pretreatment peripheral blood. The cohort included 25 to 30 patients with locally advanced or metastatic urothelial carcinoma who were treated at Memorial Sloan Kettering on a trial protocol. Peripheral blood mononuclear cells were collected from each patient pretreatment and during treatment, giving between 1 and 8 total time points per patient. The Qiagen DNeasy Blood extraction kit was used to purify genomic DNA from total PBMCs and from tumor samples. Collected pretreatment and during treatment, PBMCs were isolated and stored as previously described. The investigation overall reported the following: Because the sample size was small (n ≈ 30) and many exploratory analyses were performed, the results are intended to be hypothesis-generating. Improved progression-free and overall survival was associated with having pretreatment peripheral blood TCR clonality below the median. Among patients with durable benefit, tumor-associated TCR clones showed greater expansion in peripheral blood 3 weeks after treatment started (n ≈ 21, p = 0.022).

Concerning this clone itself: This receptor's antigen is unknown. No quality values exist for individual bases; no much larger clone is one base distant.

Here the sequenced sample was PBMCs, taken around atezolizumab (anti-PD-L1) treatment. The sequence came from a man in his 70s with urothelial cancer.

The CDR3 protein: CASRPQGGTEAFF. In nucleotide form, the sequence is TGTGCCAGCAGACCACAGGGGGGGACTGAAGCTTTCTTT. The sequence links TRBV28 to TRBJ1-1, and TRBD1 matches 8 of the central bases. Trimming takes 6 bases off V and 5 bases off J; junction bases not matched to a gene: 5. Looking up the germline V gene yields CDR1 MDHEN and CDR2 SYDVKM. The CDR3 runs 13 amino acids, cysteine and phenylalanine included. The retained sequence is limited to the CDR3, 39 bases, with the frame set at the first base.